The source of this T cell receptor beta chain is a study of PD-L1 blockade in urothelial cancer. Whole-study context: Blood analysis was done at 3 weeks (second dose) and 6 weeks after treatment began. T cells numbered a median of around 150,000 in the blood samples.

CDR1 LGHNT and CDR2 FRNRAP come from the germline V gene. This CDR3 is 16 amino acids long. J gave up 6 bases and V 5 bases, and 9 bases lay outside the gene matches. What went into each PCR as a spike was synthetic TCR analog templates. Profiled with immunoSEQ multiplex PCR; TCRdb holds only in-frame clones, not every one. Of some 31,000 clones listed, around three quarters are singletons. Time point given: peripheral blood 6 weeks after treatment start. Patients were diagnosed with urothelial carcinoma, either locally advanced or metastatic. This clonotype originated in a man aged 65 to 79 with urothelial cancer. V usage is TRBV12-5 and J usage is TRBJ2-2; the match to TRBD1 covers 10 bases. Sequencing was performed on PBMCs, taken around atezolizumab (anti-PD-L1) treatment. The CDR3 coding sequence is TGTGCTAGTGGTCCCCGATCGACAGGGGGCCCCGGGGAGCTGTTTTTT. Translation: CASGPRSTGGPGELFF.